This T cell receptor (beta chain) was identified in a study of cytomegalovirus exposure and HLA in healthy donors. The table came from immunoSEQ multiplex PCR; TCRdb's copy has only in-frame clones and leaves some out. The sample contains tens of thousands of clones, 80% to 85% of which appear only once. V was shortened by 8 bases and J by 4 bases, with 15 bases between the two germline ends. This CDR3 comprises 14 residues. Looked up from germline, CDR1 is MDHEN and CDR2 is SYDVKM. This clone was observed a single time. Sequenced input: PBMCs. V and J are TRBV28 and TRBJ1-5; unclear D gene. The receptor's source is a woman younger than 30 in good health and CMV-seropositive. The CDR3 nucleotides are TGTGCCAGCGAGATACAGAGCTTTAATCAGCCCCAGCATTTT. Translated: CASEIQSFNQPQHF.